This record concerns one T cell receptor (beta chain) sequence. Its antigen remains unknown. The data were taken from a study of OX40 agonist ivuxolimab in advanced cancers. Study at large: The dose-escalation cohort was around 83% male, with a mean age of around 60 years, ranging about 23 to 90. The study reported partial responses in three patients: one hepatocellular carcinoma, two cutaneous melanoma. General study results and limits: Specificity for antigen went undetermined in the expanded peripheral T cells. Mean expanded clone counts were higher in CD8+ than CD4+ T cells.

The data were produced by immunoSEQ multiplex PCR, yet TCRdb's version contains in-frame clones alone and is incomplete. This sample has 77,000 or so clones; 85% to 95% occur once, and the top ten carry approximately 10%. V was trimmed by 6 bases and J by 0 bases, leaving 14 bases between them. The CDR3 covers 15 residues. Germline assignment: CDR1 LGHNA and CDR2 YSLEER. The sample was CD4+ or CD8+ T cells sorted from blood, taken in a trial of the OX40 agonist ivuxolimab. The TCR was taken from an adult with an advanced solid tumor such as melanoma, head and neck, liver or kidney cancer. The chain recombines TRBV4-3 with TRBJ1-2; D gene ambiguous. The CDR3 spells CASRLGQQPNYGYTF. In DNA form, the CDR3 reads TGCGCCAGCAGGCTAGGGCAACAACCTAACTATGGCTACACCTTC.